These 17 T cell receptor beta chains share one sample of origin, sequenced in a study of human T cells and chemical hapten exposure. The time point: patch test 1, 2 weeks after DPC sensitization. The treatment: therapeutic diphenylcyclopropenone sensitization with weekly scalp DPC. TCRdb re-derived calls from the RACE reads in MiXCR, one entry per CDR3 protein. The data contain fewer than 500,000 distinct CDR3 sequences, around 4.8% of them singletons. The starting material was whole blood, obtained in connection with sensitization to the hapten diphenylcyclopropenone (DPC). The receptors originated from a woman aged 45-65 years with alopecia areata. Some clones in this sample may be carry-over from other donors' samples.

This clonotype was observed at least ten times. The V call is TRBV28, the J call TRBJ2-1; 8 bases fit TRBD1. Germline CDR1 and CDR2: MDHEN and SYDVKM. J gave up 4 bases and V 7 bases, and 9 bases lay outside the gene matches. The CDR3 contains 15 residues. CDR3 protein: CASTADRAFYNEQFF. The CDR3 DNA is TGTGCCAGCACTGCGGACAGGGCTTTTTACAATGAGCAGTTCTTC.

This clonotype has ten or more counts. The genes are TRBV6-2 or TRBV6-3 and TRBJ2-1, with 9 positions matching TRBD2. The CDR3 is 16 amino acids. Losses at the gene ends were 5 bases for V and 6 bases for J; bases not matched to a gene: 11. CDR1 is MNHEY, CDR2 SVGEGT, per germline. CDR3 nucleotides: TGTGCCAGCAGTCCCCTGCTAGCGGGAAGATTCAATGAGCAGTTCTTC. It yields the protein CASSPLLAGRFNEQFF.

This clonotype was recorded at least ten times. The V gene is TRBV20-1, the J gene TRBJ2-2; possibly TRBD1 for D (5 bases). Germline V CDR1 and CDR2: DFQATT, SNEGSKA (reference sequence). V lost 5 bases and J lost 0, with 13 bases in between. This CDR3 contains 15 residues. The CDR3 region is CSAQGHDANTGELFF. The CDR3 DNA follows: TGCAGTGCTCAAGGACATGACGCGAACACCGGGGAGCTGTTTTTT.

The J gene is TRBJ2-1, the V gene TRBV5-1; perhaps TRBD1 as D (6 bases). CDR1 is SGHRS, CDR2 YFSETQ, per germline. The germline V and J ends were trimmed by 1 base and 2 bases, with 10 bases remaining between them. This CDR3 region has 15 residues. DNA of the CDR3: TGCGCCAGCAGCTTGACAGGGAAGACCTACAATGAGCAGTTCTTC. It specifies CASSLTGKTYNEQFF. Based on the CDR3 plus reference TRBV5-1 and TRBJ2-1, the full variable domain is KAGVTQTPRYLIKTRGQQVTLSCSPISGHRSVSWYQQTPGQGLQFLFEYFSETQRNKGNFPGRFSGRQFSNSRSEMNVSTLELGDSALYLCASSLTGKTYNEQFFGPGTRLTVL.

Concerning this clonotype: A much bigger clone sits one base away, suggesting this may be a read error. The V gene is TRBV6-6, the J gene TRBJ1-5; the D is unclear. Germline V CDR1 and CDR2: MNHNY, SVGAGI (reference sequence). With 8 bases removed from V and 5 bases from J, the gap between germline ends came to 4 bases. This CDR3 contains 10 residues. CDR3 in amino acids: CASGDQPQHF. As DNA, the CDR3 is TGTGCCAGCGGGGATCAGCCCCAGCATTTT.

Ten or more counts support this clonotype. The CDR3 here is CASSLNVHEQYF. As DNA, the CDR3 is TGCGCCAGCAGCTTAAACGTTCACGAGCAGTACTTC. The gene calls are TRBV5-1 and TRBJ2-7; D remains unclear. There are 12 residues in the CDR3. Looked up from germline, CDR1 is SGHRS and CDR2 is YFSETQ. V gave up 2 bases and J gave up 5 bases, with 8 bases separating them.

This clonotype has just a few counts. The rearrangement links TRBV7-9 to TRBJ2-4; possibly TRBD1 for D (6 bases). There are 17 residues in the CDR3. Per germline, CDR1 SEHNR and CDR2 FQNEAQ (reference sequence). Trimming took off 5 bases at V and 0 bases at J, with 17 bases between the two ends. The CDR3 is CASSPPDSSKAKNIQYF. The CDR3 DNA reads as TGTGCCAGCAGCCCACCGGACAGCTCAAAAGCCAAAAACATTCAGTACTTC.

This clonotype has at least ten counts. V gene TRBV27 combines with J gene TRBJ1-4; the match to TRBD1 covers 12 bases. Per the germline V gene, CDR1 is MNHEY and CDR2 is SMNVEV (reference sequence). This CDR3 comprises 19 residues. Trimming at V came to 6 bases and at J to 3 bases, leaving 14 bases not matched to a gene. The CDR3 reads CASRPVPGTGGAANEKLFF. The CDR3 nucleotides read TGTGCCAGCAGGCCGGTACCCGGGACAGGGGGCGCAGCTAATGAAAAACTGTTTTTT.

J is TRBJ1-5 and V is TRBV7-8, with TRBD1 identical over 9 bases. The CDR3 contains 16 residues. The V and J ends lost 7 bases and 3 bases, in that order; junction bases with no gene match: 10. The germline CDR1 and CDR2 sequences are SGHVS and FQNEAQ. DNA of the CDR3: TGTGCCAGCATACCAACTTGGGACAGGGTCAATCAGCCCCAGCATTTT. Amino acids: CASIPTWDRVNQPQHF.

This clonotype occurred a few times. The chain combines TRBV20-1 with TRBJ1-5, with TRBD1 matching over 11 bases. This CDR3 spans 18 amino acids. The J segment lost 5 bases and the V segment lost 3 bases, leaving 15 bases of the junction unmatched. The germline V gene has CDR1 DFQATT and CDR2 SNEGSKA (reference sequence). CDR3 amino acids: CSASPRTGGSSSHQPQHF. In DNA form, the CDR3 reads TGCAGTGCTAGCCCCCGGACAGGGGGCTCCTCTAGTCATCAGCCCCAGCATTTT.

This clonotype was counted many times. This sequence joins TRBV10-1 and TRBJ2-1; 9 bases are shared with TRBD2. The ends lost 0 bases at V and 7 bases at J; junction bases unmatched: 7. The CDR3 runs 16 residues. The germline CDR1 and CDR2 sequences are WNHNN and SYGVQD (reference sequence). This CDR3 reads CASSESLTSGPNEQFF. The CDR3 nucleotides are TGCGCCAGCAGTGAGTCACTGACTAGCGGCCCAAATGAGCAGTTCTTC.

This clonotype came up many times. The chain links TRBV12-3 or TRBV12-4 to TRBJ2-3; D is unresolved. The length of the CDR3 is 14 residues. Between the trimmed V and J ends, which lost 2 bases and 0 bases, there was a span of 6 bases. CDR3: CASSLTDSTDTQYF. DNA for the CDR3: TGTGCCAGCAGTTTAACAGATAGCACAGATACGCAGTATTTT.

At least ten counts were recorded for this clonotype. Here the CDR3 DNA reads TGTGCCAGCAGCCAAGATCCCACTAACACAGATACGCAGTATTTT. Encoded protein: CASSQDPTNTDTQYF. The chain carries TRBV3-1 and TRBJ2-3; D uncertain. Trimming took off 0 bases at V and 2 bases at J, with 9 bases between the two ends. The CDR3 runs to 15 residues. Germline V CDR1 and CDR2: LGHDT, YNNKEL (reference sequence).

This clonotype has more than one count but fewer than ten. This sequence joins TRBV9 and TRBJ2-5, with D possibly TRBD2 on 6 matching bases. V shed 0 bases and J shed 4 bases, with 10 bases lying between them. Germline assignment: CDR1 SGDLS and CDR2 YYNGEE. This CDR3 region has 14 residues. CDR3 region: CASSVEGLAETQYF. The CDR3 coding sequence is TGTGCCAGCAGCGTAGAGGGACTGGCAGAGACCCAGTACTTC.

This clonotype came up many times. The rearrangement links TRBV7-2 to TRBJ2-5; D gene unclear. The length of the CDR3 is 12 residues. The V gene lost 3 bases and the J gene lost 4 bases, with 6 bases spanning the gap. Germline-derived CDR1 and CDR2 are SGHTA and FQGNSA. The CDR3 is CASSFYRETQYF. CDR3 sequence (DNA): TGTGCCAGCAGCTTTTACAGAGAGACCCAGTACTTC. The complete variable domain, with remaining parts taken from reference TRBV7-2 and TRBJ2-5, reads GAGVSQSPSNKVTEKGKDVELRCDPISGHTALYWYRQSLGQGLEFLIYFQGNSAPDKSGLPSDRFSAERTGGSVSTLTIQRTQQEDSAVYLCASSFYRETQYFGPGTRLLVL.

J is TRBJ1-6 and V is TRBV2, with 7 bases that match TRBD1. V trimming: 7 bases; J trimming: 6 bases; junction bases outside the gene matches: 3. Germline V gene sequence: CDR1 SNHLY, CDR2 FYNNEI. The CDR3 totals 13 residues. The CDR3 nucleotides are TGTGCCAGCATGGGACAGCCTAATTCACCCCTCCACTTT. Residues: CASMGQPNSPLHF.

This clonotype occurred a few times. The chain is built from TRBV28 and TRBJ2-3; D remains ambiguous. Per germline, CDR1 MDHEN and CDR2 SYDVKM. Deletions cut 1 base from V and 3 bases from J, with 14 bases between. The CDR3 totals 16 residues. CDR3 coding DNA: TGTGCCAGCAGTTTATTCGGCCCAGGAACAACAGATACGCAGTATTTT. Its protein is CASSLFGPGTTDTQYF.